One sample yielded the 17 T cell receptor beta chains listed below, sequenced in a study of shared clonotypes between healthy human individuals. TCRdb keeps only in-frame clones here, not all; method: immunoSEQ multiplex PCR. The sample lists some 2.4 million clones; roughly 93% were seen once. Sequenced material: naive CD4+ T cells from PBMCs. The subset here: CD45RA+ positively selected. The receptor set was obtained from a young man in good health. Some clones in this sample may be carry-over from other donors' samples.

The chain links TRBV5-4 to TRBJ2-1, with 7 bases fitting TRBD1. Germline CDR1 SGHNT, CDR2 YYREEE (reference sequence). The CDR3 consists of 11 residues. J gave up 7 bases and V 10 bases, and 5 bases lay outside the gene matches. This CDR3 reads CAYRRGNEQFF. For the CDR3, the DNA is TGTGCCTACCGCAGGGGGAATGAGCAGTTCTTC.

In DNA form, the CDR3 reads TGTGCCGCGAGGGGGCTAGCGGGAAACACCGGGGAGCTGTTTTTT. Translating gives CAARGLAGNTGELFF. V and J are TRBV2 and TRBJ2-2; the match to TRBD2 covers 9 bases. The CDR3 sequence is 15 residues long. The germline CDR1 and CDR2 sequences are SNHLY and FYNNEI. J was trimmed by 2 bases and V by 11 bases; bases with no gene match: 9.

The chain has TRBV5-4 and TRBJ2-7; 9 nucleotides match TRBD2. The germline V gene encodes CDR1 SGHNT and CDR2 YYREEE (reference sequence). The CDR3 sequence is 14 residues long. V gave up 6 bases and J gave up 3 bases; unmatched junction bases: 7. CDR3 sequence: CASTFSGSDYEQYF. The CDR3 nucleotides read TGTGCCAGCACCTTTAGCGGGAGTGACTACGAGCAGTACTTC.

The rearrangement joins TRBV6-1 to TRBJ1-1; weak D call: TRBD1 (6 bases). The length of the CDR3 is 14 residues. CDR1 MNHNS and CDR2 SASEGT come from the germline V gene. V dropped 8 bases and J dropped 0 bases, with 13 bases sitting between them. In DNA, the CDR3 is TGTGCCAGCCCTAAGGGGGTGCTGAACACTGAAGCTTTCTTT. Its translation: CASPKGVLNTEAFF.

The chain combines TRBV12-5 with TRBJ1-1; D call uncertain. Trimming shortened V by 6 bases and J by 3 bases, and 17 bases separated the two germline ends. CDR1 is LGHNT, CDR2 FRNRAP, per germline. There are 15 residues in the CDR3. The DNA for the CDR3 is TGTGCTAGTGGCGCAACTTGGAATAGGGACACTGAAGCTTTCTTT. Translating gives CASGATWNRDTEAFF.

The CDR3 nucleotides read TGTGCCAGCAGCCACGGGACGGACACTGAAGCTTTCTTT. The encoded protein is CASSHGTDTEAFF. J is TRBJ1-1 and V is TRBV2; TRBD1 is a possible D gene (5 bases). Germline CDR1 and CDR2: SNHLY and FYNNEI. The CDR3 has 13 amino acids. V shed 6 bases and J shed 3 bases, with 11 bases lying between them. The whole variable domain, filled in from reference TRBV2 and TRBJ1-1, reads EPEVTQTPSHQVTQMGQEVILRCVPISNHLYFYWYRQILGQKVEFLVSFYNNEISEKSEIFDDQFSVERPDGSNFTLKIRSTKLEDSAMYFCASSHGTDTEAFFGQGTRLTVV.

The genes are TRBV9 and TRBJ1-2; D is undetermined. The CDR3 runs to 15 residues. Per germline, CDR1 SGDLS and CDR2 YYNGEE. Trimming removed 0 bases from V and 4 bases from J, with 13 bases in between. The CDR3 DNA reads TGTGCCAGCAGCGTAGACCTTCAACGGAGCTATGGCTACACCTTC. Translating it yields CASSVDLQRSYGYTF.

With regard to this clone: The sample holds other DNA sequences that translate to the same CDR3. The rearrangement uses TRBV7-3 and TRBJ2-5, with a possible D match to TRBD2 (6 bases). CDR3 length equals 13 residues. From germline, CDR1 is SGHTA and CDR2 FQGTGA. V was clipped by 3 bases and J by 4 bases, with 9 bases between them. The DNA for the CDR3 is TGTGCCAGCAGCTTGGCCGGGGGAGAGACCCAGTACTTC. It specifies CASSLAGGETQYF.

This chain connects TRBV15 to TRBJ2-1; TRBD2 matches 8 bases. Trimming took 5 bases from V and 5 from J; bases not matched to a gene: 17. The length of the CDR3 is 18 residues. Germline V gene lookup returns CDR1 LNHNV and CDR2 YYDKDF (reference sequence). The CDR3 is CATSRRLRAGVGDNEQFF. The CDR3, as DNA: TGTGCCACCAGCCGCCGACTCCGAGCGGGAGTAGGGGACAATGAGCAGTTCTTC.

The V gene is TRBV7-9, the J gene TRBJ2-5, with D possibly being TRBD2 (7 bases). Trimming left V 5 bases short and J 5 bases short, with 15 bases between. The CDR3 has 14 amino acids. Germline loops: CDR1 SEHNR, CDR2 FQNEAQ (reference sequence). CDR3 region: CASSQKGEGETQYF. For the CDR3, the DNA is TGTGCCAGCAGCCAGAAGGGGGAGGGGGAGACCCAGTACTTC.

A word on this clone: In the same sample, other DNA sequences code for this CDR3. The CDR3 loop is CASSRGYGYTF. The CDR3 DNA follows: TGTGCCAGCAGCCGGGGCTATGGCTACACCTTC. V usage is TRBV28 and J usage is TRBJ1-2; D is undetermined. The CDR3 contains 11 residues. Germline CDR1 reads MDHEN; CDR2 reads SYDVKM. Trimming took 6 bases from V and 4 from J, leaving 6 bases between them.

This clone was detected a few times. This chain links TRBV7-9 with TRBJ1-5; 9 bases line up with TRBD1. The ends lost 5 bases at V and 5 bases at J; junction bases unmatched: 4. CDR3 size: 14 residues. CDR1 is SEHNR, CDR2 FQNEAQ, per germline (reference sequence). CDR3 sequence (DNA): TGTGCCAGCAGCCGGACAGGGGTTGATCAGCCCCAGCATTTT. This gives the protein CASSRTGVDQPQHF. Full variable domain (outside the CDR3, taken from reference TRBV7-9 and TRBJ1-5): DTGVSQNPRHKITKRGQNVTFRCDPISEHNRLYWYRQTLGQGPEFLTYFQNEAQLEKSRLLSDRFSAERPKGSFSTLEIQRTEQGDSAMYLCASSRTGVDQPQHFGDGTRLSIL.

The V and J genes are TRBV9 and TRBJ2-1; D is unclear. This CDR3 comprises 14 residues. Germline V CDR1 and CDR2: SGDLS, YYNGEE. The V gene lost 4 bases and the J gene lost 2 bases, with 10 bases spanning the gap. CDR3 nucleotides: TGTGCCAGCAGCCGGTCCCCTACCTACAATGAGCAGTTCTTC. This sequence encodes CASSRSPTYNEQFF. Variable domain in full (rest from reference TRBV9 and TRBJ2-1): DSGVTQTPKHLITATGQRVTLRCSPRSGDLSVYWYQQSLDQGLQFLIQYYNGEERAKGNILERFSAQQFPDLHSELNLSSLELGDSALYFCASSRSPTYNEQFFGPGTRLTVL.

Regarding this clone: The sample contains more than one DNA sequence encoding this CDR3. V and J are TRBV5-1 and TRBJ1-1; a possible D gene is TRBD1 (5 bases). CDR1 and CDR2 from the germline V gene are SGHRS and YFSETQ. The CDR3 has 14 amino acids. Trimming shortened V by 2 bases and J by 1 base, and 9 bases separated the two germline ends. The DNA for the CDR3 is TGCGCCAGCAGCTTTAGAACAGGGAACACTGAAGCTTTCTTT. It translates to CASSFRTGNTEAFF.

The chain recombines TRBV4-2 with TRBJ2-1, with D maybe TRBD2 (6 bases). Germline assignment: CDR1 LGHNA and CDR2 YNFKEQ. V was shortened by 4 bases and J by 0 bases, with 13 bases between the two germline ends. This CDR3 is 16 amino acids long. This chain's CDR3 is CASSPRAGGSYNEQFF. The CDR3 nucleotides are TGTGCCAGCAGCCCGCGAGCCGGGGGCTCCTACAATGAGCAGTTCTTC.

This chain connects TRBV29-1 to TRBJ1-6; no definite D call. The ends were cut back, 6 bases at V and 8 bases at J, with 14 bases in the middle. The CDR3 has 13 residues. The germline CDR1 and CDR2 sequences are SQVTM and ANQGSEA. The CDR3 nucleotides read TGCAGCGTCGGTTCAAGTCTCGATTCACCCCTCCACTTT. It codes for CSVGSSLDSPLHF.

This clone was picked up one time. The V call is TRBV18, the J call TRBJ2-1, with 8 positions matching TRBD2. Germline CDR1 KGHSH, CDR2 LQKENI. V trimming: 3 bases; J trimming: 7 bases; junction bases outside the gene matches: 14. The CDR3 is 17 amino acids. CDR3 coding DNA: TGTGCCAGCTCACCCGCTATCGGCGGGAGGACCCAAAATGAGCAGTTCTTC. Residues: CASSPAIGGRTQNEQFF.